This T cell receptor beta chain comes out of a study of T cell repertoires in cytomegalovirus infection. On the study more broadly: CMV infection plus the matching HLA type was flagged by public TCR beta signatures.

This clonotype was detected only once. The antigen remains unidentified. The V end lost 7 bases, the J end lost 7 bases, and 8 bases lay between the germline ends. Germline V gives CDR1 MNHNY, CDR2 SVGAGI (reference sequence). The CDR3 consists of 10 residues. Findings of the study overall: The ex vivo response was dominated by HLA-C-restricted CMV-specific TCR beta clonotypes. Public TCR beta family frequency separated CMV-and-HLA carriers, including in an independent cohort.

Each CDR3 protein is one row after TCRdb ran MiXCR on the reads. This sample has under 850,000 distinct CDR3 sequences, with 35% found just once. This clonotype originated in a human donor in good health (CMV status not recorded). Some clones in this sample may be carry-over from other donors' samples. The specimen sequenced was PBMCs. J is TRBJ2-7 and V is TRBV6-6; D ambiguous. CDR3 region: CASTPREQYF. The CDR3 nucleotides are TGTGCCAGCACGCCCCGGGAGCAGTACTTC.